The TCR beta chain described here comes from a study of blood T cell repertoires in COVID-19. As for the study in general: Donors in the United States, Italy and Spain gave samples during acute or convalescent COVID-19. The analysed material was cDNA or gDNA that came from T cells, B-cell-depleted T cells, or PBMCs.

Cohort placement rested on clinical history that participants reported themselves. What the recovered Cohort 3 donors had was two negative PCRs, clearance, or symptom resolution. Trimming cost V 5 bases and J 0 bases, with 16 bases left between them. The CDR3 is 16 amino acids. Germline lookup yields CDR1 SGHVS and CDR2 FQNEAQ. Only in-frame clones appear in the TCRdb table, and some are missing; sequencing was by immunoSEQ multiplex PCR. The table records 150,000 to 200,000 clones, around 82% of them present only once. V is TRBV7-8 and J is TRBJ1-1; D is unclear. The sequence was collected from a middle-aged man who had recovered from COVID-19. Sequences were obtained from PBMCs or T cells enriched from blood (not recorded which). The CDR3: CASSPQARGVNTEAFF. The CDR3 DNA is TGTGCCAGCAGCCCCCAGGCCCGGGGAGTGAACACTGAAGCTTTCTTT.